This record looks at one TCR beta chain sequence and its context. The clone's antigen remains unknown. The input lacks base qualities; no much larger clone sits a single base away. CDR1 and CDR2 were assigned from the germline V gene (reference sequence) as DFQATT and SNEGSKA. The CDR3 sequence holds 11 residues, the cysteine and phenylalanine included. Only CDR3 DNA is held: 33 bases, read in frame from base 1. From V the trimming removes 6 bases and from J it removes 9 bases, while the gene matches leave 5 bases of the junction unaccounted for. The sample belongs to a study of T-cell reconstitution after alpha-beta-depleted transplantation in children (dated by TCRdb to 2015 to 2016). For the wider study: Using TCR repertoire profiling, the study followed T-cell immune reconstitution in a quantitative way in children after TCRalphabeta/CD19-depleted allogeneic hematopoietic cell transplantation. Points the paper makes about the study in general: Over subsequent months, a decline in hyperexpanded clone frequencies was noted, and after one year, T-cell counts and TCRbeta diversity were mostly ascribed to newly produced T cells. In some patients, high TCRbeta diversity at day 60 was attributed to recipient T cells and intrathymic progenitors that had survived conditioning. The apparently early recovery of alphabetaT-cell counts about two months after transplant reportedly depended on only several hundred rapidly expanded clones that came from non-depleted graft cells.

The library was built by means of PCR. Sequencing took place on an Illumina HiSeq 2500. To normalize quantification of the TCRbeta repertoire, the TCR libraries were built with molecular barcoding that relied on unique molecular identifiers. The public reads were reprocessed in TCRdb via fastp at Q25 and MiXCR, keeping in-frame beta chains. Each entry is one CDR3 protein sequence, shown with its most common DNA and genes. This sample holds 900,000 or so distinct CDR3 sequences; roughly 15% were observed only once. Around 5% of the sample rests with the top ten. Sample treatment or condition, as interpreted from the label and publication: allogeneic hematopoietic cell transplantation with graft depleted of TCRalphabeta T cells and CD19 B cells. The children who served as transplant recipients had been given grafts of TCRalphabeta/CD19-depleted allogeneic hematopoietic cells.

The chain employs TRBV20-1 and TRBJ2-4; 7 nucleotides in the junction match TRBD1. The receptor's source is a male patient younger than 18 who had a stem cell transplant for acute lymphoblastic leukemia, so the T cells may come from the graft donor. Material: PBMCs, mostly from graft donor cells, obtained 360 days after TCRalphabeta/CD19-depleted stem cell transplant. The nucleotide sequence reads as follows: TGCAGTGCCACAGGGGAGAGCATTCAGTACTTC. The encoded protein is CSATGESIQYF.